The next 5 T cell receptor beta chains were all read from a single sample in a study of response to subunit inactivated influenza vaccine. From the RT-PCR reads, TCRdb called clonotypes with MiXCR, one entry per CDR3 protein. The repertoire holds about 780,000 distinct CDR3 sequences, roughly 18% seen once, with approximately 11% in the top ten. The sample was PBMCs from blood, taken 5 days after vaccination. Every receptor here comes from a man between 45 and 60 years old who received an inactivated influenza vaccine.

The J gene is TRBJ2-7, the V gene TRBV6-1; possibly TRBD2 for D (6 bases). The germline CDR1 and CDR2 sequences are MNHNS and SASEGT. Trimming shortened V by 4 bases and J by 2 bases, and 12 bases separated the two germline ends. This CDR3 spans 14 amino acids. Here the CDR3 DNA reads TGTGCCAGCAGTGGAACCGGGACTCCCTACGAGCAGTACTTC. Protein product: CASSGTGTPYEQYF.

As to this clonotype: Relative to the germline gene, one junction end is altered; a read error may explain this. This sequence joins TRBV5-1 and TRBJ1-4; the D gene is possibly TRBD1 (5 bases). CDR3 length: 16 amino acids. Germline V gene sequence: CDR1 SGHRS, CDR2 YFSETQ. In nucleotides, the CDR3 is TGCACCAGCAGCTTGATTCCAGGGCCCCGAGGGGAAAAACTGTTTTTT. It encodes CTSSLIPGPRGEKLFF.

This clonotype was counted many times. The chain employs TRBV6-1 and TRBJ2-7, with a weak D call TRBD2 (6 bases). Germline CDR1 reads MNHNS; CDR2 reads SASEGT. The CDR3 contains 14 residues. Trimming pared 6 bases from V and 7 bases from J, leaving 19 bases between. Here the CDR3 DNA reads TGTGCCAGCAGCGGCGGGGCTGGGATTGAAGAGCAGTACTTC. It translates to CASSGGAGIEEQYF.

This clonotype was detected only a few times. V is TRBV25-1 and J is TRBJ1-5; 9 bases align to TRBD1. CDR1 MGHDK and CDR2 SYGVNS come from the germline V gene. There are 18 residues in the CDR3. V gave up 6 bases and J gave up 3 bases; unmatched junction bases: 15. The CDR3 loop is CASRADGTGLIPNQPQHF. The CDR3 region has the DNA TGTGCCAGCAGGGCAGATGGGACAGGGCTAATCCCCAATCAGCCCCAGCATTTT.

There are a few counts of this clonotype. The chain uses TRBV28 and TRBJ2-7, with D unresolved. CDR3 length equals 14 residues. CDR1 and CDR2 (germline): MDHEN, SYDVKM. V lost 2 bases, J lost 5 bases, and 13 bases lay in between. The CDR3 bases are TGTGCCAGCAGTTTAAACCTATTACTGGACGAGCAGTACTTC. It is translated as CASSLNLLLDEQYF.